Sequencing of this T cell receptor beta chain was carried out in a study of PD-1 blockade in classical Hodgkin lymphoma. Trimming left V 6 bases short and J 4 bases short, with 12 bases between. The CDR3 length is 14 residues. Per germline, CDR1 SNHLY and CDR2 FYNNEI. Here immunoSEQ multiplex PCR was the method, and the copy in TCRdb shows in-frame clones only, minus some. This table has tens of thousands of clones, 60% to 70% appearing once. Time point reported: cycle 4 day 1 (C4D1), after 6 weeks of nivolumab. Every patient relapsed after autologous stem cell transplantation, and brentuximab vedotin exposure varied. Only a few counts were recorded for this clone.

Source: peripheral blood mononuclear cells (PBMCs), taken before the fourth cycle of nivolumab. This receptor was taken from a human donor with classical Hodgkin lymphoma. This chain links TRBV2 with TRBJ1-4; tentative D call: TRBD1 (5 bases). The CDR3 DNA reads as TGTGCCAGCAGCGAAACAGGTTATAATGAAAAACTGTTTTTT. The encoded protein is CASSETGYNEKLFF. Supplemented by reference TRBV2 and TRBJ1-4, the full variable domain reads EPEVTQTPSHQVTQMGQEVILRCVPISNHLYFYWYRQILGQKVEFLVSFYNNEISEKSEIFDDQFSVERPDGSNFTLKIRSTKLEDSAMYFCASSETGYNEKLFFGSGTQLSVL.